This record looks at one T cell receptor (beta chain) sequence and its context. The identical CDR3 is also encoded by other nucleotide sequences in the sample. The sample comes from a study of shared clonotypes between healthy human individuals. CD45RA-negative memory and CD45RA+ naive subsets were split from the CD4+ cells. Profiled with immunoSEQ multiplex PCR; TCRdb holds only in-frame clones, not every one. The sample has a few million clones; approximately 93% are singletons. The CDR3 extends over 10 amino acids. V gave up 7 bases and J gave up 7 bases, with 9 bases separating them. CDR1 and CDR2 from the germline V gene are DFQATT and SNEGSKA (reference sequence).

Specimen: naive CD4+ T cells from PBMCs. The subset: CD45RA+ positively selected. This chain uses TRBV20-1 with TRBJ2-3, with a weak D call TRBD2 (5 bases). This sequence was found in a man aged 18 to 29 in good health. Some clones in this sample may be carry-over from other donors' samples. The CDR3 nucleotides are TGCAGTGTCCGAGGGAATACGCAGTATTTT. Translation gives CSVRGNTQYF.